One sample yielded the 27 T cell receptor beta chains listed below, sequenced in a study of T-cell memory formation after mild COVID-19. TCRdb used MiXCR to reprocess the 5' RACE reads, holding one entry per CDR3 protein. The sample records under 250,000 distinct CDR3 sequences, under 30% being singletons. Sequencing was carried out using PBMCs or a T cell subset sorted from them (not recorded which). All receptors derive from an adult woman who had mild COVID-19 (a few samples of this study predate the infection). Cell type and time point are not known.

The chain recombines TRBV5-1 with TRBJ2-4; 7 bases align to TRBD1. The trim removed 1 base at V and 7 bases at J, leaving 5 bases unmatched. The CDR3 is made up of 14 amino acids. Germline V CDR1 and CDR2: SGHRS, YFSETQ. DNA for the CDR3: TGCGCCAGCAGCTTGAACAGGGGATCGAACATTCAGTACTTC. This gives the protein CASSLNRGSNIQYF.

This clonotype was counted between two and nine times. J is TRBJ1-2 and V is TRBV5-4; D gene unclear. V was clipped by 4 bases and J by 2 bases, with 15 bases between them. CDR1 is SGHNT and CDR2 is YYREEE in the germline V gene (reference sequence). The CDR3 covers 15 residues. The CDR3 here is CASSVRQAGNYGYTF. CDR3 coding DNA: TGTGCCAGCAGCGTCCGGCAGGCGGGCAACTATGGCTACACCTTC.

DNA of the CDR3: TGTGCCAGCAGCCCTGGACGGTCGAACACTGAAGCTTTCTTT. This sequence encodes CASSPGRSNTEAFF. The chain couples TRBV7-8 to TRBJ1-1; D gene ambiguous. The CDR3 has 14 residues. The germline CDR1 and CDR2 sequences are SGHVS and FQNEAQ. Trimming stripped 5 bases from V and 1 base from J, with 11 bases between.

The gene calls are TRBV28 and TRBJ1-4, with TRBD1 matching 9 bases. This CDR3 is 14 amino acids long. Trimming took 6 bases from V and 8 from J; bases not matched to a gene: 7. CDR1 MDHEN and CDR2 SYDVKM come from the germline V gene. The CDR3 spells CASSTDRGREKLFF. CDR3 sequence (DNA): TGTGCCAGCAGCACGGACAGGGGTCGGGAAAAACTGTTTTTT.

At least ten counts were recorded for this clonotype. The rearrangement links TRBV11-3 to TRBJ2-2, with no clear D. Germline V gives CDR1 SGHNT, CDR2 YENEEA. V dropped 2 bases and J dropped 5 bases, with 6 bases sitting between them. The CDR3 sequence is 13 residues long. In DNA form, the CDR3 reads TGTGCCAGCAGCTTACCCGGAACCGGGGAGCTGTTTTTT. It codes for CASSLPGTGELFF.

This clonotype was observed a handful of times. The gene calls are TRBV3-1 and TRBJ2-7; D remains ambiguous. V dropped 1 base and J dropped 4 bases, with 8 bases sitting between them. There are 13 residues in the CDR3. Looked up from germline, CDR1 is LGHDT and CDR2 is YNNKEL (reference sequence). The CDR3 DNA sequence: TGTGCCAGCAGCCAAGTATCGGAATACGAGCAGTACTTC. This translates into CASSQVSEYEQYF.

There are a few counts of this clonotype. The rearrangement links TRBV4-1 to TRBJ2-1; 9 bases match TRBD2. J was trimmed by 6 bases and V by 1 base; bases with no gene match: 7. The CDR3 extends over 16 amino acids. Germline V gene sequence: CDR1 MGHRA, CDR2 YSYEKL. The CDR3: CASSQGGGRAPNEQFF. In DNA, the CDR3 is TGCGCCAGCAGCCAAGGAGGCGGGAGGGCTCCCAATGAGCAGTTCTTC.

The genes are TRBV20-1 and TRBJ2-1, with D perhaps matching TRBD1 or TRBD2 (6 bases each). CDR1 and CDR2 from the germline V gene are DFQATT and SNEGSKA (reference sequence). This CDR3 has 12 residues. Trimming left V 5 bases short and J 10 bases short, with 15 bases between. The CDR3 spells CSAPPPGAEQFF. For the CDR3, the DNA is TGCAGTGCTCCCCCGCCGGGGGCCGAGCAGTTCTTC.

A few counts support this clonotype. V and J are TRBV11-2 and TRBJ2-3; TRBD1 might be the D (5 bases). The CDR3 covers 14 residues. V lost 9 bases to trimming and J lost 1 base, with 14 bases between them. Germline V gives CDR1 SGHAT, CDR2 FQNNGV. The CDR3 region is CASLKGQGTDTQYF. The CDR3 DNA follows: TGTGCCAGTCTGAAGGGGCAGGGCACAGATACGCAGTATTTT.

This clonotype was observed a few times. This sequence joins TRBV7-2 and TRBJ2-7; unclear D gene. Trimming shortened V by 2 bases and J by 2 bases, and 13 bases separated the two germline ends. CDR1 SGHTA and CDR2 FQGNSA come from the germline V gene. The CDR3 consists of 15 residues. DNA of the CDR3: TGTGCCAGCAGCTTAAATGGCGCTATAGCCTACGAGCAGTACTTC. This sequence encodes CASSLNGAIAYEQYF.

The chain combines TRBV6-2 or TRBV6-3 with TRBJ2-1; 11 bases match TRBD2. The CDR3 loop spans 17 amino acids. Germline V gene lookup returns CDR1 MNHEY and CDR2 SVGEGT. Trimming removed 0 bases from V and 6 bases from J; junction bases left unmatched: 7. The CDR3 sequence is CASSYSPYSGRANEQFF. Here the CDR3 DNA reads TGTGCCAGCAGTTACTCCCCCTATAGCGGGAGGGCCAATGAGCAGTTCTTC.

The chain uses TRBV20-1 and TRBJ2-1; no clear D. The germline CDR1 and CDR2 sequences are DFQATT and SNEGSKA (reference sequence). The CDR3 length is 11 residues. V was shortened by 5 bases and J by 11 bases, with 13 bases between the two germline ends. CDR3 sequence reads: CSAADPSQQFF. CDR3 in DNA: TGCAGTGCTGCAGACCCCAGTCAGCAGTTCTTC.

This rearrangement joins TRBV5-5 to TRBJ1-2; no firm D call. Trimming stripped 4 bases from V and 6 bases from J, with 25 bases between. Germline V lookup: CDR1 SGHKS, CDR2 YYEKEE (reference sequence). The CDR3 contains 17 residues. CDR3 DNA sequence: TGTGCCAGCAGCCCTGACTTCTTCGGGGTTTTAGGAAATGGCTACACCTTC. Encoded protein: CASSPDFFGVLGNGYTF.

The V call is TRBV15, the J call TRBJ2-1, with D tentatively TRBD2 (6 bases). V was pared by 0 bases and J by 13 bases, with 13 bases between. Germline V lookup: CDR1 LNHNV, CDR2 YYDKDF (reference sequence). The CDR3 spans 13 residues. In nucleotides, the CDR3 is TGTGCCACCAGCAGAGATAGACGGGAGAACCAGTTCTTC. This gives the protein CATSRDRRENQFF.

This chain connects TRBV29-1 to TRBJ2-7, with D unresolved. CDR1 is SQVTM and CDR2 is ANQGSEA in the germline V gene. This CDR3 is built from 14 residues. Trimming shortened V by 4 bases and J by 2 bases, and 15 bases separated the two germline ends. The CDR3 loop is CSVVAVNNPYEQYF. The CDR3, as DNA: TGCAGCGTTGTCGCAGTTAATAACCCCTACGAGCAGTACTTC.

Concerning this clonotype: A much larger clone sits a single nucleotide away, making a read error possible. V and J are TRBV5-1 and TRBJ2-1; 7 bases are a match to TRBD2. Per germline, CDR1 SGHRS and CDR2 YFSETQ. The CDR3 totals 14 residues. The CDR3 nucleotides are TGCGCCTGCAGCCCCGATAGCGGGTACAATGAGCAGTTCTTC. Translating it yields CACSPDSGYNEQFF.

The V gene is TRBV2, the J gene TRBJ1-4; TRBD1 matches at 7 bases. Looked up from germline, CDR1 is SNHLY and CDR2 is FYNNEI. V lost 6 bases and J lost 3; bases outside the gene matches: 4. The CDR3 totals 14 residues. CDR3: CASSGDSSNEKLFF. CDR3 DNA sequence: TGTGCCAGCAGCGGGGACAGCTCTAATGAAAAACTGTTTTTT.

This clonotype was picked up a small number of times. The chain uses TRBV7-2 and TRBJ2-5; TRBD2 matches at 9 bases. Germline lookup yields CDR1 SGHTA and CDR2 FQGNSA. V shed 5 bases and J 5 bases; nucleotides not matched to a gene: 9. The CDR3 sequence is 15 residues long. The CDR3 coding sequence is TGTGCCAGCAGCCGGACGACTAGCGGTTATGAGACCCAGTACTTC. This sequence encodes CASSRTTSGYETQYF.

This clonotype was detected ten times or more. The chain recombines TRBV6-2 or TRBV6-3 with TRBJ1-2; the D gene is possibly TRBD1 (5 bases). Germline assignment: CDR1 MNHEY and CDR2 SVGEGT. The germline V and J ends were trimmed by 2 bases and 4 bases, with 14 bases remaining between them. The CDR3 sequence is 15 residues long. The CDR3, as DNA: TGTGCCAGCAGTTACGTGTCAGGGAACGCCTATGGCTACACCTTC. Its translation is CASSYVSGNAYGYTF.

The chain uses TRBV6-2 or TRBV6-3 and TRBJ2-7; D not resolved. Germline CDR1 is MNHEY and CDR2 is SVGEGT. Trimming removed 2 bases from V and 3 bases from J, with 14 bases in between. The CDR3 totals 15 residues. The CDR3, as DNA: TGTGCCAGCAGTTACGCCAGAGACCTCCGCTACGAGCAGTACTTC. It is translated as CASSYARDLRYEQYF.

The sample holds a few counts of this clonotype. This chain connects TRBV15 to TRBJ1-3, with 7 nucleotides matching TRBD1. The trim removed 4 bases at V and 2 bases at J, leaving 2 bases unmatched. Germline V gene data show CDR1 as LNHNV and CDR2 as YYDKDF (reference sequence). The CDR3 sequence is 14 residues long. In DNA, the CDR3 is TGTGCCACCAGCACCGGGACAGCTGGAAACACCATATATTTT. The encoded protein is CATSTGTAGNTIYF.

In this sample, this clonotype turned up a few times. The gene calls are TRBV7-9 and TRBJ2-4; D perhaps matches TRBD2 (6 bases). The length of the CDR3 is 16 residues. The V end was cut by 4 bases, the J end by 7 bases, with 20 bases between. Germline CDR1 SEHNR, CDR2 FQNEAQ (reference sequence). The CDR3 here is CASSSGHHRRDNIQYF. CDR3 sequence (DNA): TGTGCCAGCAGCTCCGGACACCACCGGAGGGATAACATTCAGTACTTC.

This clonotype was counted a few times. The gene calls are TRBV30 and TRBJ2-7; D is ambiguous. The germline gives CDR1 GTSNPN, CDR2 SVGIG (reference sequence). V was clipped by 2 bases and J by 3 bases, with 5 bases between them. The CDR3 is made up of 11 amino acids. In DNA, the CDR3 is TGTGCCTGGAGTTATTACTACGAGCAGTACTTC. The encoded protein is CAWSYYYEQYF.

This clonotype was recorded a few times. The CDR3 region is CSVGRGVRDTQYF. The CDR3 DNA sequence: TGCAGCGTTGGTCGGGGGGTCAGGGATACGCAGTATTTT. The gene calls are TRBV29-1 and TRBJ2-3, with TRBD2 identical over 7 bases. The V gene's germline CDR1 is SQVTM and CDR2 ANQGSEA. V lost 4 bases and J lost 6; bases outside the gene matches: 7. The CDR3 sequence is 13 residues long.

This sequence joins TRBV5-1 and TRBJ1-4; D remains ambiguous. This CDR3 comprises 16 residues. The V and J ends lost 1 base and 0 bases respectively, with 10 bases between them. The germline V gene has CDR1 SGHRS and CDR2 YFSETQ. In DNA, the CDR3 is TGCGCCAGCAGCTTGATGCGGGGTGCAACTAATGAAAAACTGTTTTTT. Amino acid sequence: CASSLMRGATNEKLFF.

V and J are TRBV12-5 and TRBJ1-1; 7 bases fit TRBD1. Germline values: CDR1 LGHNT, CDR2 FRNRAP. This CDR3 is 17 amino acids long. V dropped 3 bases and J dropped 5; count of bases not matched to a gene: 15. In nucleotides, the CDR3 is TGTGCTAGTGGTTTCGGGACGAAAACAGGGGATGGGACTGAAGCTTTCTTT. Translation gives CASGFGTKTGDGTEAFF.

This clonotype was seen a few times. Here the CDR3 DNA reads TGTGCCAGCAGGGGCCGCGGGTGGCCCCAATCCTACTATAGCAATCAGCCCCAGCATTTT. This sequence encodes CASRGRGWPQSYYSNQPQHF. The V call is TRBV6-4, the J call TRBJ1-5; no definite D call. The CDR3 runs 20 residues. CDR1 MRHNA and CDR2 SNTAGT come from the germline V gene. Between the trimmed V and J ends, which lost 6 bases and 0 bases, there was a span of 27 bases.